One TCR beta chain is described in this entry. Original analysis: Reference gene primer amplification gave nucleated cell count estimates. Generated by immunoSEQ multiplex PCR, the TCRdb table keeps only in-frame clones and is missing some. For V, J and clone size, that table is used; D and trimming come from the DNA. Here the sample spans fewer than 60,000 clones, more than 65% being singletons. These data are taken from a study of blood T cell repertoires in COVID-19. In the study overall: Whether acute or convalescent, the COVID-19 samples came from the United States, Italy and Spain. T cells, B-cell-depleted T cells, or PBMCs provided the cDNA or gDNA that served as material.

V was cut by 5 bases and J by 2 bases, with 26 bases left in between. This CDR3 spans 19 amino acids. Per the germline V gene, CDR1 is MNHEY and CDR2 is SMNVEV (reference sequence). The sequencing sample was made of peripheral blood. The clonotype was recovered from a human donor in a cohort sampled during active COVID-19. The chain links TRBV27 to TRBJ2-3; possible D gene TRBD1, 5 bases. This chain's CDR3 is CASSARSIGQGRATDTQYF. The CDR3 DNA reads as TGTGCCAGCAGTGCCCGGTCAATTGGGCAGGGAAGGGCCACAGATACGCAGTATTTT.